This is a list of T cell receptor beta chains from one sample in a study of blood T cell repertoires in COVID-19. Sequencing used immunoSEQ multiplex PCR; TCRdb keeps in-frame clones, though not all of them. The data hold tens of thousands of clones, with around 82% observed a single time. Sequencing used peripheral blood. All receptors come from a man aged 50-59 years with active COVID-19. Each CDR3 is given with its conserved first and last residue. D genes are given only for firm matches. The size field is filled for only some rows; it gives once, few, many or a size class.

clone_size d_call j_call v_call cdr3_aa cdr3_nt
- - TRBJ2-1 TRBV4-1 CASSSYSGYNEQFF TGCGCCAGCAGCTCCTACTCCGGTTACAATGAGCAGTTCTTC
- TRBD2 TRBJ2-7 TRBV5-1 CASSLEGSGTYEQYF TGCGCCAGCAGCTTGGAGGGTAGCGGGACCTACGAGCAGTACTTC
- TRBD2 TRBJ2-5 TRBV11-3 CASSLTSGRVQETQYF TGTGCCAGCAGCTTGACTAGCGGGAGGGTCCAAGAGACCCAGTACTTC
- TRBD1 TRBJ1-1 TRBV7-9 CASSRGGTGETEAFF TGTGCCAGCAGCCGCGGCGGGACAGGGGAAACTGAAGCTTTCTTT
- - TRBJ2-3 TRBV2 CASSEQGTRTDTQYF TGTGCCAGCAGTGAACAGGGGACACGCACAGATACGCAGTATTTT
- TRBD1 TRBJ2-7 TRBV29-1 CSVRQGGREQYF TGCAGCGTACGACAGGGTGGGCGGGAGCAGTACTTC
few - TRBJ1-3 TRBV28 CASYASGNTIYF TGTGCGTCCTACGCTTCTGGAAACACCATATATTTT
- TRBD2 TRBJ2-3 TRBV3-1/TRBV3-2 CASSPRSGIKTDTQYF TGTGCCAGCAGCCCAAGAAGCGGGATTAAGACAGATACGCAGTATTTT
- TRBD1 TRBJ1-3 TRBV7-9 CASTVTGRSGNTIYF TGTGCCAGCACCGTGACAGGGCGCTCTGGAAACACCATATATTTT
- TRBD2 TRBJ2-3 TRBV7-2 CASSPRTSGGLSADTQYF TGTGCCAGCAGCCCTCGGACTAGCGGGGGGCTTAGTGCAGATACGCAGTATTTT
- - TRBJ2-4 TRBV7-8 CASSPPGIQYF TGTGCCAGCAGCCCCCCGGGCATTCAGTACTTC
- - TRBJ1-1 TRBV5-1 CASSKYQASNTEAFF TGCGCCAGCAGCAAATACCAGGCATCTAACACTGAAGCTTTCTTT
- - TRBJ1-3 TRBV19 CASSIPTGSGNTIYF TGTGCCAGTAGTATACCCACTGGCTCTGGAAACACCATATATTTT
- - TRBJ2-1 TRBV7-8 CASSLRGIYNEQFF TGTGCCAGCAGCTTAAGAGGGATCTACAATGAGCAGTTCTTC